Each of the 5 T cell receptor beta chains below was sequenced from the same sample in a study of tumor and adjacent non-tumor tissue in lung cancer. Three rounds of nested PCR, following a modified ARM-PCR protocol, produced the TCRbeta library. Via MiXCR, TCRdb re-called the multiplex PCR reads, giving one row per CDR3 protein. The sample yields under 100,000 distinct CDR3 sequences, roughly three fifths seen once. This sample's RNA came from whole unsorted tissue. Input material: lung tumor tissue. These receptors all come from a man between 65 and 85 years old with non-small cell lung cancer.

About this clonotype itself: No conserved phenylalanine or tryptophan ends this CDR3, so it is likely a read error. V is TRBV11-3 and J is TRBJ2-1; TRBD2 might be the D (5 bases). CDR3 length equals 15 residues. Germline V CDR1 and CDR2: SGHNT, YENEEA. The CDR3 loop reads CASSLDRGTNNEQFS. The CDR3 nucleotides read TGTGCCAGCAGTTTAGATCGGGGAACTAACAATGAGCAGTTCTCA.

About this clonotype itself: The junction differs from germline at one of its ends, possibly a read error. This chain connects TRBV5-1 to TRBJ2-5; a possible D gene is TRBD1 (5 bases). This CDR3 is 15 amino acids long. The germline gives CDR1 SGHRS, CDR2 YFSETQ. CDR3 region: CDSSLAAGWQETQYF. CDR3 nucleotides: TGCGACAGCAGCTTGGCGGCAGGGTGGCAAGAGACCCAGTACTTC.

There are many counts of this clonotype. The rearrangement joins TRBV4-1 to TRBJ2-1; 9 bases are a match to TRBD2. CDR3 length: 12 residues. Germline trimming cut 5 bases from V and 14 bases from J; bases unmatched to any gene: 7. From germline, CDR1 is MGHRA and CDR2 YSYEKL. CDR3 coding DNA: TGCGCCAGCAGCTACTTAGCGGGAGAAGAGTTCTTC. It codes for CASSYLAGEEFF.

The chain joins TRBV4-2 to TRBJ2-1; TRBD2 agrees at 8 bases. Germline CDR1 reads LGHNA; CDR2 reads YNFKEQ. V shed 6 bases, J shed 6 bases, and the junction held 19 bases outside the gene matches. This CDR3 comprises 18 residues. The CDR3 coding sequence is TGTGCCAGCAGGTTTCGACAGACCGGGACTAGTGTGTTCAATGAGCAGTTCTTC. Translated, it gives CASRFRQTGTSVFNEQFF.

This rearrangement joins TRBV10-3 to TRBJ2-1; D may be TRBD2 (5 bases). This CDR3 is built from 16 residues. Germline values: CDR1 ENHRY, CDR2 SYGVKD. V was pared by 2 bases and J by 2 bases, with 13 bases between. The DNA for the CDR3 is TGTGCCATCAGTGAGCCGGGATTGAGCCCCTACAATGAGCAGTTCTTC. This encodes CAISEPGLSPYNEQFF.